Listed below are T cell receptor beta chains from one sample, sequenced in a study of Tregs in tolerant kidney transplant recipients. Sequenced by immunoSEQ multiplex PCR; TCRdb stores in-frame clones only, minus some. The table lists more than 95,000 clones, about 91% of them singletons, with roughly 0.63% in the top ten. The sample comprised CD4+ T cells from blood. The receptor set was obtained from a human donor in good health. The CDR3 runs from the conserved cysteine through the conserved F or W. The D gene is left open where the match is weak.

d_gene	v_gene	j_gene	CDR3aa
TRBD2	TRBV30	TRBJ2-7	CAWSPPTSGSYEQYF
NA	TRBV2	TRBJ1-5	CASSERSDNQPQHF
TRBD2	TRBV6-1	TRBJ2-7	CASSLSGGGYEQYF
NA	TRBV6-1	TRBJ1-2	CASSEAGGRNYGYTF
NA	TRBV29-1	TRBJ2-2	CSVAGVLRTGELFF
TRBD1	TRBV10-3	TRBJ1-5	CAISEWGGQENQPQHF
NA	TRBV5-1	TRBJ1-2	CASSPGVTAQGGYTF
NA	TRBV4-2	TRBJ1-4	CASSQRREGEKLFF
TRBD2	TRBV9	TRBJ2-2	CASSPLWSGRFTGELFF
TRBD1	TRBV2	TRBJ1-6	CASRQGQLSPLHF
TRBD1	TRBV6-5	TRBJ2-1	CASSLTRTGRQTEQFF
TRBD1	TRBV5-1	TRBJ1-5	CASSLTTGDSNQPQHF
NA	TRBV5-1	TRBJ2-3	CASSLRGAVGVSSTDTQYF
TRBD2	TRBV19	TRBJ2-7	CASSPLAGVPYEQYF
NA	TRBV2	TRBJ2-7	CASTLSYEQYF
NA	TRBV2	TRBJ2-5	CASSEFETQYF
TRBD1	TRBV7-9	TRBJ2-7	CASSSTGKDIAGQYF
NA	TRBV6-4	TRBJ1-2	CASSDWVNGYTF
NA	TRBV10-3	TRBJ2-3	CAISESKGPTDTQYF
NA	TRBV11-2	TRBJ2-3	CASSLVGTPLRADTQYF
NA	TRBV30	TRBJ1-4	CAWSAQHTTNEKLFF
TRBD1	TRBV5-4	TRBJ2-5	CASGTVRGGETQYF